This T cell receptor (beta chain) was retrieved from a study of PD-L1 blockade in urothelial cancer. Time point indicated: pretreatment peripheral blood. Germline assignment: CDR1 MNHNY and CDR2 SVGAGI (reference sequence). V lost 2 bases to trimming and J lost 7 bases, with 11 bases between them. The CDR3 loop spans 14 amino acids. Sequencing was performed with immunoSEQ multiplex PCR; in TCRdb, only in-frame clones are kept and a portion is missing. The table has under 55,000 clones, about 86% seen once. Sequenced here: PBMCs, sampled around atezolizumab (anti-PD-L1) treatment. This chain uses TRBV6-6 with TRBJ1-4; tentatively, D is TRBD1 (5 bases). This clonotype originated in a man between 65 and 85 years old with urothelial cancer. The CDR3 sequence is CASSYTGRFEKLFF. As DNA, the CDR3 is TGTGCCAGCAGTTACACAGGCCGTTTTGAAAAACTGTTTTTT.